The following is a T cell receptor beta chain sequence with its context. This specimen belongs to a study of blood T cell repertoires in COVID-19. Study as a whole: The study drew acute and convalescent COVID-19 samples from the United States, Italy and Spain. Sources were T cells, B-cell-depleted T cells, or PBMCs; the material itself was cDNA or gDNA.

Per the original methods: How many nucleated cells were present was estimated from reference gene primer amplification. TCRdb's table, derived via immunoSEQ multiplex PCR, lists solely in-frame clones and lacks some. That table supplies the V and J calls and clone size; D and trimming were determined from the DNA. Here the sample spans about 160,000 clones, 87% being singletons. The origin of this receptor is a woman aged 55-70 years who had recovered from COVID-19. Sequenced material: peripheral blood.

CDR3 in DNA: TGCGCCAGCAGCCTTACCGGGACAGGGCCCTACGAGCAGTACTTC. This translates into CASSLTGTGPYEQYF. V gene TRBV4-1 combines with J gene TRBJ2-7; TRBD1 agrees at 9 bases. V lost 4 bases to trimming and J lost 2 bases; unmatched junction nucleotides: 6. The germline V gene encodes CDR1 MGHRA and CDR2 YSYEKL. The CDR3 totals 15 residues.